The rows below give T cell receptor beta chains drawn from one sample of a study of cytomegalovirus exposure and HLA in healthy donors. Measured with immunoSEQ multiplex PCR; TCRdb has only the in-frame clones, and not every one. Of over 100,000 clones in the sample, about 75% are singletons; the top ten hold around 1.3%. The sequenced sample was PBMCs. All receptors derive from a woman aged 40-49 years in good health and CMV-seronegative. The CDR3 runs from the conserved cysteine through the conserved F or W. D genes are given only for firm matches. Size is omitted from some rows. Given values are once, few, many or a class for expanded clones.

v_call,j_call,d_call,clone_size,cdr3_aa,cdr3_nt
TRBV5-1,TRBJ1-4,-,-,CASSLEGRAGIREKLFF,TGCGCCAGCAGCTTGGAGGGCAGGGCGGGAATTCGGGAAAAACTGTTTTTT
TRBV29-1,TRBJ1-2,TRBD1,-,CSVQQGSNYGYTF,TGCAGCGTTCAACAGGGGTCTAACTATGGCTACACCTTC
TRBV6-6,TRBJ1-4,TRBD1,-,CASLRQGGDEKLFF,TGTGCCAGCCTAAGACAGGGCGGCGATGAAAAACTGTTTTTT
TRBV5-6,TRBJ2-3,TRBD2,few,CASSLGGGGTDTQYF,TGTGCCAGCAGCTTGGGTGGGGGGGGTACAGATACGCAGTATTTT
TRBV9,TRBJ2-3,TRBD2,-,CASSALELAGVTDTQYF,TGTGCCAGCAGCGCGCTGGAACTAGCGGGGGTAACAGATACGCAGTATTTT
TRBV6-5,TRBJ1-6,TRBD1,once,CASQTGLNSPLHF,TGTGCCAGCCAGACAGGGCTTAATTCACCCCTCCACTTT
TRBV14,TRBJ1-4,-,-,CASSQGGFIGEKLFF,TGTGCCAGCAGCCAAGGGGGCTTCATTGGGGAAAAACTGTTTTTT
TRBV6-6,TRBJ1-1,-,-,CASSYPGSMNTEAFF,TGTGCCAGCAGTTACCCGGGAAGCATGAACACTGAAGCTTTCTTT
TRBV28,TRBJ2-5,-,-,CASIQGGQGETQYF,TGTGCCAGTATCCAGGGGGGCCAGGGGGAGACCCAGTACTTC
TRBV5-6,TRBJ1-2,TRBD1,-,CASSSRQGVKGYTF,TGTGCCAGCAGCTCCCGACAGGGTGTGAAGGGCTACACCTTC
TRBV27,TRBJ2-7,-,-,CASSSGDSYEQYF,TGTGCCAGCAGTTCGGGGGACTCCTACGAGCAGTACTTC
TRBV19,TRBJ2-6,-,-,CASSSIRGANSGANVLTF,TGTGCCAGTAGTTCCATTCGCGGGGCAAACTCTGGGGCCAACGTCCTGACTTTC
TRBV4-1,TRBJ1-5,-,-,CASSQDLASQPQHF,TGCGCCAGCAGCCAAGATTTGGCAAGTCAGCCCCAGCATTTT
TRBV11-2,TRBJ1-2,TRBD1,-,CASSFETGGNGYTF,TGTGCCAGCAGCTTCGAGACAGGGGGCAATGGCTACACCTTC
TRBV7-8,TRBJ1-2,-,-,CASSLDPGKRGYTF,TGTGCCAGCAGCTTAGATCCAGGGAAGAGGGGCTACACCTTC
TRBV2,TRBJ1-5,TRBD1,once,CASCQGAYNQPQHF,TGTGCCAGCTGCCAGGGGGCGTACAATCAGCCCCAGCATTTT
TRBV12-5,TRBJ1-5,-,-,CASGLVKGAFGNQPQHF,TGTGCTAGTGGTTTGGTGAAAGGGGCGTTTGGCAATCAGCCCCAGCATTTT
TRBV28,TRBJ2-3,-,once,CASSSGVRGSTDTQYF,TGTGCCAGCAGTTCTGGGGTCCGGGGTAGCACAGATACGCAGTATTTT
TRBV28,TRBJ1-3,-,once,CASSLPGSGGNTIYF,TGTGCCAGCAGTCTCCCGGGATCTGGAGGAAACACCATATATTTT
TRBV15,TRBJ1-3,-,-,CATSRGSSGNTIYF,TGTGCCACCAGCAGAGGGAGCTCTGGAAACACCATATATTTT
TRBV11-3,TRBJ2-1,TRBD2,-,CASSGAGVSYNEQFF,TGTGCCAGCAGCGGCGCGGGGGTTTCCTACAATGAGCAGTTCTTC
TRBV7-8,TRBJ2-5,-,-,CASSRSGLGETQYF,TGTGCCAGCAGCCGTTCAGGGTTAGGAGAGACCCAGTACTTC
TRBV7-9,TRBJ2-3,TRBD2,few,CASLSQRGVVADTQYF,TGTGCCAGTCTGTCGCAGCGGGGGGTTGTAGCGGATACGCAGTATTTT
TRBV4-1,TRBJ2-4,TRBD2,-,CASSQDSPSGGVKNIQYF,TGCGCCAGCAGCCAAGATAGCCCTAGCGGGGGAGTCAAAAACATTCAGTACTTC
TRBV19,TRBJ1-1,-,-,CASSVVGSEAFF,TGTGCCAGTAGTGTAGTGGGGAGTGAAGCTTTCTTT
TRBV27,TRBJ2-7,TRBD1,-,CASSSTGVAYEQYF,TGTGCCAGCAGCTCTACAGGGGTTGCCTACGAGCAGTACTTC